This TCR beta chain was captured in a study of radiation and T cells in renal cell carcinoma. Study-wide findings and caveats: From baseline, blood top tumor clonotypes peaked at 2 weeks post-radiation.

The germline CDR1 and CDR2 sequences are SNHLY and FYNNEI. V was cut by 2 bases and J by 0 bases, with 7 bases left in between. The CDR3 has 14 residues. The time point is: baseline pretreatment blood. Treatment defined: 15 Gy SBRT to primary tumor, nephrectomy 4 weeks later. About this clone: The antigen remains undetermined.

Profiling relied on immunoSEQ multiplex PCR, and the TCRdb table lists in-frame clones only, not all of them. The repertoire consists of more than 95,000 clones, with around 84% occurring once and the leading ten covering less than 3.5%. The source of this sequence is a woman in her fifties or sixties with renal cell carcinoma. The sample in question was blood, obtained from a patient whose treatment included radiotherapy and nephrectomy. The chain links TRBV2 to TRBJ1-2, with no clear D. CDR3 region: CASSERDPNYGYTF. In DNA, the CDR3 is TGTGCCAGCAGTGAACGCGACCCTAACTATGGCTACACCTTC.